The rows below give T cell receptor beta chains drawn from one sample of a study of T-cell reconstitution after alpha-beta-depleted transplantation in children. MiXCR was run by TCRdb on the PCR reads, yielding one entry per CDR3 protein. The sample includes 350,000 to 500,000 distinct CDR3 sequences, around two fifths of them seen just once. The sequences come from PBMCs, collected before TCRalphabeta/CD19-depleted stem cell transplant. All receptors derive from a girl aged 2-10 years with aplastic anemia, due to receive a stem cell transplant. Each CDR3 is given with its conserved first and last residue. The D gene is left open where the match is weak. Expanded clones get a size class; other rows say once, few or many, or leave the size out.

v_gene: TRBV10-3
abundance: .
d_gene: .
j_gene: TRBJ2-5
CDR3aa: CAIRGEGDETQYF
CDR3nt: TGTGCCATCCGGGGAGAGGGAGATGAGACCCAGTACTTC

v_gene: TRBV2
abundance: many
d_gene: TRBD1
j_gene: TRBJ2-7
CDR3aa: CASRGGQGSYEQYF
CDR3nt: TGTGCCAGCAGGGGCGGACAGGGCTCCTACGAGCAGTACTTC

v_gene: TRBV9
abundance: many
d_gene: .
j_gene: TRBJ2-5
CDR3aa: CASSVGLRAEETQYF
CDR3nt: TGTGCCAGCAGCGTAGGACTGCGGGCAGAAGAGACCCAGTACTTC

v_gene: TRBV20-1
abundance: .
d_gene: TRBD1
j_gene: TRBJ1-5
CDR3aa: CSASPGTGISGQPQHF
CDR3nt: TGCAGTGCTAGCCCCGGGACAGGAATATCCGGTCAGCCCCAGCATTTT

v_gene: TRBV4-1
abundance: few
d_gene: TRBD1
j_gene: TRBJ1-1
CDR3aa: CASSASGTGGWDTEAFF
CDR3nt: TGCGCCAGCAGCGCATCCGGGACAGGGGGCTGGGACACTGAAGCTTTCTTT

v_gene: TRBV27
abundance: .
d_gene: TRBD2
j_gene: TRBJ2-7
CDR3aa: CASSLLPGGRSSYEQYF
CDR3nt: TGTGCCAGCAGTTTACTTCCGGGAGGAAGGAGCTCCTACGAGCAGTACTTC

v_gene: TRBV7-7
abundance: once
d_gene: .
j_gene: TRBJ1-6
CDR3aa: CASSSCFRGRVNSPLHF
CDR3nt: TGTGCTAGCAGCTCATGCTTCCGGGGACGGGTTAATTCACCCCTCCACTTT

v_gene: TRBV15
abundance: .
d_gene: .
j_gene: TRBJ2-5
CDR3aa: CATSRLGGMGEQETQYF
CDR3nt: TGTGCCACCAGCAGGTTGGGGGGCATGGGGGAGCAAGAGACCCAGTACTTC

v_gene: TRBV20-1
abundance: few
d_gene: .
j_gene: TRBJ2-2
CDR3aa: CSAMGTGELFF
CDR3nt: TGCAGTGCTATGGGTACCGGGGAGCTGTTTTTT

v_gene: TRBV29-1
abundance: many
d_gene: TRBD2
j_gene: TRBJ2-1
CDR3aa: CSGEREGSNEQFF
CDR3nt: TGCAGCGGAGAGCGGGAGGGCAGCAATGAGCAGTTCTTC

v_gene: TRBV28
abundance: .
d_gene: .
j_gene: TRBJ1-5
CDR3aa: CASSRPDRFQPQHF
CDR3nt: TGTGCCAGCAGTCGGCCTGACAGGTTTCAGCCCCAGCATTTT

v_gene: TRBV6-1
abundance: .
d_gene: .
j_gene: TRBJ2-4
CDR3aa: CASSPRVGAAKNIQYF
CDR3nt: TGTGCCAGCAGCCCCCGTGTTGGGGCAGCCAAAAACATTCAGTACTTC

v_gene: TRBV27
abundance: many
d_gene: .
j_gene: TRBJ2-7
CDR3aa: CASSPGRGSYEQYF
CDR3nt: TGTGCCAGCAGTCCGGGACGGGGGTCCTACGAGCAGTACTTC

v_gene: TRBV3-1
abundance: .
d_gene: .
j_gene: TRBJ2-7
CDR3aa: CASSQEWGREQYF
CDR3nt: TGTGCCAGCAGCCAAGAATGGGGGCGCGAGCAGTACTTC

v_gene: TRBV12-3/TRBV12-4
abundance: many
d_gene: .
j_gene: TRBJ2-1
CDR3aa: CASNLGAFDEQFF
CDR3nt: TGTGCCAGCAATCTCGGAGCGTTCGATGAGCAGTTCTTC

v_gene: TRBV20-1
abundance: .
d_gene: TRBD1
j_gene: TRBJ1-2
CDR3aa: CSATGGNYGYSF
CDR3nt: TGCAGTGCTACAGGGGGGAACTATGGCTACAGCTTC

v_gene: TRBV5-1
abundance: many
d_gene: TRBD2
j_gene: TRBJ2-7
CDR3aa: CASSLLAGGSVGEQYF
CDR3nt: TGCGCCAGCAGCTTGCTCGCGGGAGGGTCTGTAGGCGAGCAGTACTTC

v_gene: TRBV10-3
abundance: .
d_gene: .
j_gene: TRBJ1-2
CDR3aa: CAIGAYGYTF
CDR3nt: TGTGCCATCGGTGCCTATGGCTACACCTTC

v_gene: TRBV28
abundance: .
d_gene: .
j_gene: TRBJ2-7
CDR3aa: CASSGTREPYEQYF
CDR3nt: TGTGCCAGCAGTGGGACGAGGGAGCCCTACGAGCAGTACTTC

v_gene: TRBV4-2
abundance: .
d_gene: .
j_gene: TRBJ2-7
CDR3aa: CASSQGTGQYF
CDR3nt: TGTGCCAGCAGCCAAGGTACCGGGCAGTACTTC

v_gene: TRBV19
abundance: many
d_gene: .
j_gene: TRBJ2-1
CDR3aa: CASAIGGSSYNEQFF
CDR3nt: TGTGCCAGCGCGATAGGAGGTAGCTCCTACAATGAGCAGTTCTTC

v_gene: TRBV5-1
abundance: .
d_gene: TRBD1
j_gene: TRBJ2-7
CDR3aa: CASSLGIGQGDEQYF
CDR3nt: TGCGCCAGCAGCTTGGGGATTGGACAGGGTGACGAGCAGTACTTC

v_gene: TRBV4-3
abundance: few
d_gene: TRBD1
j_gene: TRBJ2-4
CDR3aa: CASSQEYLTGTGENIQYF
CDR3nt: TGCGCCAGCAGCCAAGAATACTTAACCGGGACAGGGGAAAACATTCAGTACTTC

v_gene: TRBV14
abundance: many
d_gene: .
j_gene: TRBJ2-1
CDR3aa: CASSQGQGYNEQFF
CDR3nt: TGTGCCAGCAGCCAAGGGCAAGGGTACAATGAGCAGTTCTTC

v_gene: TRBV5-1
abundance: many
d_gene: .
j_gene: TRBJ1-4
CDR3aa: CASSQDSTDEKLFF
CDR3nt: TGCGCCAGCAGCCAGGACAGCACGGATGAAAAACTGTTTTTT

v_gene: TRBV5-1
abundance: once
d_gene: .
j_gene: TRBJ2-3
CDR3aa: CASSLGVGESTDTQYF
CDR3nt: TGCGCCAGCAGCTTGGGCGTCGGGGAGAGCACAGATACGCAGTATTTT